The entry below gives a single TCR beta chain sequence along with its context. The CDR3 sequence is 16 residues long. Per the germline V gene, CDR1 is LGHNA and CDR2 is YSLEER. The J segment lost 3 bases and the V segment lost 3 bases, leaving 9 bases of the junction unmatched. The entry originates in a study of shared clonotypes between healthy human individuals. CD45RO negativity and positive selection for CCR7 defined naive CD8 cells, a population that excluded terminally differentiated effector memory CD45RA+ cells. Investigators spread the genomic DNA of each subset evenly over several immunoSEQ plates. For sorted subsets, about 190 ng DNA per replicate equaled 30,000 or so T cell genomes. Here immunoSEQ multiplex PCR was the method, and the copy in TCRdb shows in-frame clones only, minus some. The sample contains about 2.1 million clones, about 93% of which appear only once.

The TCR comes from a man aged 18 to 35 in good health. Some clones in this sample may be carry-over from other donors' samples. This chain uses TRBV4-3 with TRBJ2-7; 9 nucleotides match TRBD2. The sample taken for sequencing was naive CD8+ T cells from PBMCs. In DNA, the CDR3 is TGCGCCAGCAGCCAGGGAATAGCGGGAGCGAACTACGAGCAGTACTTC. Protein product: CASSQGIAGANYEQYF.